This passage covers 10 T cell receptor beta chains from one sample sequenced in a study of CD8 T cells in Susac syndrome. RNA was extracted with the RNeasy kit, and a quantity of about 0.45 to 1 ug was reverse transcribed using random hexamers. TCRdb re-analysed the immunoSEQ multiplex PCR reads in MiXCR, keeping a single row per CDR3 protein. The table shows 140,000 or so distinct CDR3 sequences, with approximately 94% occurring only once. Source material: CD4+ T cells from PBMCs. The receptors stem from a human donor with Susac syndrome.

Here the CDR3 DNA reads TGCGCCAGCAGCCAAGTCGAGGGCGGCTCTGGGGCCAACGTCCTGACTTTC. Amino acid sequence: CASSQVEGGSGANVLTF. The J gene is TRBJ2-6, the V gene TRBV4-1; D possibly corresponds to TRBD2 (5 bases). The CDR3 contains 17 residues. V was clipped by 1 base and J by 0 bases, with 10 bases between them. Germline V gives CDR1 MGHRA, CDR2 YSYEKL.

As concerns this clonotype: The DNA is omitted, as the CDR3 cannot be located on it reliably, and the CDR3 follows TCRdb's listing. The chain is built from TRBV23-1 and TRBJ2-2. TRBV23-1 is labeled an ORF, and its function is uncertain. Both ends counted, the CDR3 spans 14 residues. The CDR3 loop reads CASSPKDLTGSCFF.

This chain links TRBV6-6 with TRBJ2-7, with D maybe TRBD1 (6 bases). CDR1 and CDR2 (germline): MNHNY, SVGAGI (reference sequence). Trimming removed 2 bases at V and 2 bases at J, with 10 bases between. CDR3 size: 14 residues. CDR3 sequence reads: CASSYERDTYEQYF. The CDR3 DNA reads as TGTGCCAGCAGTTACGAGAGGGACACCTACGAGCAGTACTTC.

This sequence joins TRBV18 and TRBJ2-7; D gene unclear. Germline CDR1 is KGHSH and CDR2 is LQKENI. This CDR3 is 14 amino acids long. The V and J ends lost 3 bases and 0 bases respectively, with 9 bases between them. In nucleotides, the CDR3 is TGTGCCAGCTCACCGAAGGGTAGCTCCTACGAGCAGTACTTC. Its translation: CASSPKGSSYEQYF.

The J gene is TRBJ2-5, the V gene TRBV25-1; no clear D. Germline V gene lookup returns CDR1 MGHDK and CDR2 SYGVNS. The CDR3 runs 13 residues. V lost 1 base and J lost 5, with 8 bases in between. The CDR3 DNA follows: TGTGCCAGCAGTGAATCCCCCAGGGAGACCCAGTACTTC. This encodes CASSESPRETQYF.

V usage is TRBV4-1 and J usage is TRBJ2-4, with TRBD2 matching over 7 bases. The CDR3 contains 17 residues. Germline V gene lookup returns CDR1 MGHRA and CDR2 YSYEKL. V lost 0 bases to trimming and J lost 2 bases; unmatched junction nucleotides: 7. CDR3 nucleotides: TGCGCCAGCAGCCAAGAAGGCGGGAGAGTGACCAAAAACATTCAGTACTTC. Translated, it gives CASSQEGGRVTKNIQYF.

J is TRBJ1-1 and V is TRBV7-9, with D uncertain. The germline gives CDR1 SEHNR, CDR2 FQNEAQ (reference sequence). V shed 2 bases and J shed 1 base, with 20 bases lying between them. This CDR3 has 18 residues. The CDR3 DNA reads TGTGCCAGCAGCTTACAGTCGTACAACTGGAGAGGGAACACTGAAGCTTTCTTT. It translates to CASSLQSYNWRGNTEAFF.

The chain recombines TRBV5-1 with TRBJ2-1, with a weak D call TRBD1 (5 bases). Deletions cut 4 bases from V and 7 bases from J, with 12 bases between. CDR3 size: 13 residues. In germline, CDR1 is SGHRS, CDR2 YFSETQ. The CDR3 DNA reads as TGCGCCAGCAGCCCGCAGGGTAGGAATGAGCAGTTCTTC. Amino acids: CASSPQGRNEQFF.

V is TRBV4-1 and J is TRBJ2-3, with TRBD2 identical over 8 bases. The V gene end was trimmed by 1 base and the J gene end by 4 bases; junction bases not matched to a gene: 4. The length of the CDR3 is 15 residues. The germline V gene has CDR1 MGHRA and CDR2 YSYEKL. CDR3 sequence: CASSQVGLVSDTQYF. The CDR3, as DNA: TGCGCCAGCAGCCAAGTGGGACTAGTGTCAGATACGCAGTATTTT.

The V call is TRBV4-1, the J call TRBJ2-5; 9 positions match TRBD2. V dropped 4 bases and J dropped 1; count of bases not matched to a gene: 1. The CDR3 is made up of 14 amino acids. Germline lookup yields CDR1 MGHRA and CDR2 YSYEKL. The CDR3 DNA follows: TGCGCCAGCAGCCCTAGCGGGACCCAAGAGACCCAGTACTTC. Amino acids: CASSPSGTQETQYF.